Following are 2 T cell receptor beta chains from one sample sequenced in a study of cytomegalovirus exposure and HLA in healthy donors. PCR involved 60 Vbeta and 13 Jbeta primers. TCRdb keeps only in-frame clones here, not all; method: immunoSEQ multiplex PCR. The sample shows about 82,000 clones, 70% to 80% of them seen only once. The sequenced material came from PBMCs. The receptors were gathered from a young man in good health and CMV-seropositive.

This clone was seen a single time. The V and J genes are TRBV28 and TRBJ2-2; D not resolved. Germline assignment: CDR1 MDHEN and CDR2 SYDVKM. The CDR3 covers 16 residues. With 2 bases removed from V and 0 bases from J, the gap between germline ends came to 10 bases. CDR3 in DNA: TGTGCCAGCAGTTTACCAGGCGATACGAACACCGGGGAGCTGTTTTTT. Amino acids: CASSLPGDTNTGELFF.

The chain links TRBV6-6 to TRBJ1-1; a possible D gene is TRBD1 (6 bases). The V end lost 7 bases, the J end lost 4 bases, and 16 bases lay between the germline ends. Germline values: CDR1 MNHNY, CDR2 SVGAGI (reference sequence). CDR3 length: 14 amino acids. This CDR3 reads CASKNNRASTEAFF. The CDR3 coding sequence is TGTGCCAGCAAAAATAACAGGGCAAGCACTGAAGCTTTCTTT.